Shown below are 7 T cell receptor beta chains from a single sample sequenced in a study of T cells after yellow fever vaccination. One entry per CDR3 protein results from TCRdb running MiXCR on the 5' RACE reads. The data hold 500,000 to 650,000 distinct CDR3 sequences, with roughly 12% observed a single time. The sequenced sample was PBMCs, obtained on the day of the yellow fever booster vaccination. Receptors were obtained from a man aged 30 to 39 who received the YFV17D yellow fever vaccine.

This clonotype was detected many times. The chain uses TRBV28 and TRBJ1-5, with unresolved D. Germline V gene lookup returns CDR1 MDHEN and CDR2 SYDVKM. The CDR3 has 16 amino acids. The germline V and J ends were trimmed by 6 bases and 4 bases, with 19 bases remaining between them. CDR3: CASRKARQPSNQPQHF. CDR3 coding DNA: TGTGCCAGCAGGAAAGCCCGGCAGCCGAGTAATCAGCCCCAGCATTTT.

The chain uses TRBV5-1 and TRBJ2-1, with 9 bases identical to TRBD1. This CDR3 has 15 residues. Germline V CDR1 and CDR2: SGHRS, YFSETQ. After removal of 7 bases from V and 0 bases from J, the junction contained 5 bases not matched to a gene. Here the CDR3 DNA reads TGCGCCAGCGGACAGGGGTCGAGCTCCTACAATGAGCAGTTCTTC. Its translation: CASGQGSSSYNEQFF.

The gene calls are TRBV27 and TRBJ2-7, with TRBD1 matching 7 bases. V lost 5 bases and J lost 0; bases outside the gene matches: 10. In germline, CDR1 is MNHEY, CDR2 SMNVEV (reference sequence). The CDR3 loop spans 16 amino acids. CDR3 nucleotides: TGTGCCAGCAGTGGCTACAGGGGCCTAAGCTCCTACGAGCAGTACTTC. As protein: CASSGYRGLSSYEQYF.

The chain uses TRBV3-1 and TRBJ2-7; D possibly corresponds to TRBD2 (6 bases). Germline CDR1 and CDR2: LGHDT and YNNKEL (reference sequence). This CDR3 is 13 amino acids long. V lost 3 bases and J lost 4, with 10 bases in between. The CDR3, as DNA: TGTGCCAGCAGCCACGGCCGGGGGTACGAGCAGTACTTC. It yields the protein CASSHGRGYEQYF.

This clonotype was seen more than once but under ten times. The chain recombines TRBV20-1 with TRBJ2-1; 10 bases are a match to TRBD2. V dropped 0 bases and J dropped 4; count of bases not matched to a gene: 6. Per the germline V gene, CDR1 is DFQATT and CDR2 is SNEGSKA (reference sequence). The CDR3 is 16 amino acids. For the CDR3, the DNA is TGCAGTGCTAGAGAAGGACTAGCGGTGGGTTACAATGAGCAGTTCTTC. Its protein product is CSAREGLAVGYNEQFF.

V is TRBV12-3 or TRBV12-4 and J is TRBJ2-3, with TRBD2 identical over 9 bases. J gave up 7 bases and V 3 bases, and 5 bases lay outside the gene matches. This CDR3 region has 14 residues. DNA of the CDR3: TGTGCCAGCAGTTTTGCGGGAGGGCCACATACGCAGTATTTT. Its protein product is CASSFAGGPHTQYF.

This chain connects TRBV4-3 to TRBJ1-4, with TRBD1 as a possible D gene (5 bases). CDR1 is LGHNA, CDR2 YSLEER, per germline. This CDR3 spans 16 amino acids. V lost 0 bases to trimming and J lost 10 bases, with 18 bases between them. The CDR3 loop reads CASSQDYRQGRGKLFF. Written as DNA, the CDR3 is TGCGCCAGCAGCCAAGATTATAGGCAGGGAAGAGGAAAACTGTTTTTT.